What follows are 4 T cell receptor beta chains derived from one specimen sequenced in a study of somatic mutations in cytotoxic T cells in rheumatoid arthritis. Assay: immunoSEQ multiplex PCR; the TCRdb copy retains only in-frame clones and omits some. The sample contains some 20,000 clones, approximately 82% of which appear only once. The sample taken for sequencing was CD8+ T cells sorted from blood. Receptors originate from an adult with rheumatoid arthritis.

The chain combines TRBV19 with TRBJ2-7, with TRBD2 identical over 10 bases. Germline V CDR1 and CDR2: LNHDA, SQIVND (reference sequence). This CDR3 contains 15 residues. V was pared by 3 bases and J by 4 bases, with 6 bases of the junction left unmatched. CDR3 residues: CASSMGTSGTYEQYF. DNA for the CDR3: TGTGCCAGTAGTATGGGTACTAGCGGGACGTACGAGCAGTACTTC.

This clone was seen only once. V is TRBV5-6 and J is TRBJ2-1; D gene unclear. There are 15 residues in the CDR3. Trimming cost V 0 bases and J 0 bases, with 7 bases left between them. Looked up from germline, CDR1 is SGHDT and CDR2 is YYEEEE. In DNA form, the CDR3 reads TGTGCCAGCAGCTTGGGATGGAGCTCCTACAATGAGCAGTTCTTC. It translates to CASSLGWSSYNEQFF.

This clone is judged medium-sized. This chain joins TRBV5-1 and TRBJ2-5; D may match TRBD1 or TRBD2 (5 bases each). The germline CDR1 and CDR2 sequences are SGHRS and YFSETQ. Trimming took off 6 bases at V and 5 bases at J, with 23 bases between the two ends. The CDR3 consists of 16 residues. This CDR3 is CASNLGYGAKRETQYF. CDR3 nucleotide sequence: TGCGCCAGCAATCTGGGATACGGGGCAAAACGGGAGACCCAGTACTTC. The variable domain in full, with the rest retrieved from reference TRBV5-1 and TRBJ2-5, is KAGVTQTPRYLIKTRGQQVTLSCSPISGHRSVSWYQQTPGQGLQFLFEYFSETQRNKGNFPGRFSGRQFSNSRSEMNVSTLELGDSALYLCASNLGYGAKRETQYFGPGTRLLVL.

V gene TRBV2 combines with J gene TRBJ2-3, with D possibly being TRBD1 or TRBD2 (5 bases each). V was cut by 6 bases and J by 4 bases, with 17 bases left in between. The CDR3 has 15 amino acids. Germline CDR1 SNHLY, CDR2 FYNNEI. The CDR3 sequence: CASRPLGGPADTQYF. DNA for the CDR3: TGTGCCAGCAGACCCCTTGGGGGACCGGCAGATACGCAGTATTTT.